One and the same sample provided the 21 T cell receptor beta chains below, sequenced in a study of OX40 agonist ivuxolimab in advanced cancers. The library was obtained by the immunoSEQ multiplex PCR assay. TCRdb carries this immuneACCESS record with in-frame sequences only. Its versions omit some clonotypes, under half of them owing to an unresolved V gene in the studies checked, with the rest unexplained. The sample yields around 150,000 clones; under 95% were counted once. The top ten hold about 0.3% of the sample. This sample comprised CD4+ or CD8+ T cells sorted from blood, obtained in a trial of the OX40 agonist ivuxolimab. The receptors here all came from an adult with an advanced solid tumor such as melanoma, head and neck, liver or kidney cancer.

The rearrangement uses TRBV9 and TRBJ2-2; D gene ambiguous. This CDR3 spans 15 amino acids. Trimming took off 2 bases at V and 1 base at J, with 9 bases between the two ends. Germline CDR1 and CDR2: SGDLS and YYNGEE. Here the CDR3 reads CASSVLGENTGELFF. Written as DNA, the CDR3 is TGTGCCAGCAGCGTTCTAGGTGAGAACACCGGGGAGCTGTTTTTT.

The chain uses TRBV5-1 and TRBJ2-3; possibly TRBD1 for D (5 bases). CDR3 length equals 12 residues. Germline CDR1 is SGHRS and CDR2 is YFSETQ. Trimming removed 4 bases at V and 5 bases at J, with 8 bases between. The CDR3 region is CASSEGEDTQYF. The CDR3 coding sequence is TGCGCCAGCAGCGAAGGGGAAGATACGCAGTATTTT.

This CDR3 reads CASSPWRGKDEQYF. The CDR3 DNA is TGTGCCAGCTCCCCTTGGAGAGGGAAAGACGAGCAGTACTTC. The genes are TRBV18 and TRBJ2-7, with a weak D call TRBD2 (5 bases). The V end was cut by 6 bases, the J end by 5 bases, with 17 bases between. The CDR3 sequence is 14 residues long. CDR1 and CDR2 (germline): KGHSH, LQKENI.

Here the CDR3 DNA reads TGCGCCAGCAGCTTGGTAGGGTCCAACACTGAAGCTTTCTTT. Protein sequence: CASSLVGSNTEAFF. V is TRBV5-1 and J is TRBJ1-1; D remains ambiguous. Looked up from germline, CDR1 is SGHRS and CDR2 is YFSETQ. The CDR3 is made up of 14 amino acids. Trimming took 0 bases from V and 2 from J, leaving 8 bases between them.

The genes are TRBV5-1 and TRBJ2-7; maybe TRBD1 (7 bases). From germline, CDR1 is SGHRS and CDR2 YFSETQ. V shed 0 bases and J shed 5 bases, with 15 bases lying between them. The CDR3 loop spans 15 amino acids. The CDR3 region is CASSLARGPGDEQYF. In DNA form, the CDR3 reads TGCGCCAGCAGCTTGGCGAGGGGGCCGGGGGACGAGCAGTACTTC. The whole variable domain, remainder taken from reference TRBV5-1 and TRBJ2-7, is KAGVTQTPRYLIKTRGQQVTLSCSPISGHRSVSWYQQTPGQGLQFLFEYFSETQRNKGNFPGRFSGRQFSNSRSEMNVSTLELGDSALYLCASSLARGPGDEQYFGPGTRLTVT.

The V and J genes are TRBV7-9 and TRBJ2-3; no clear D. The V gene's germline CDR1 is SEHNR and CDR2 FQNEAQ (reference sequence). The CDR3 is made up of 14 amino acids. V lost 7 bases to trimming and J lost 1 base, with 12 bases between them. The CDR3 DNA sequence: TGTGCCAGCAAGGGCCTCCGAGGCACAGATACGCAGTATTTT. Translation: CASKGLRGTDTQYF. Full variable domain (missing parts from reference TRBV7-9 and TRBJ2-3): DTGVSQNPRHKITKRGQNVTFRCDPISEHNRLYWYRQTLGQGPEFLTYFQNEAQLEKSRLLSDRFSAERPKGSFSTLEIQRTEQGDSAMYLCASKGLRGTDTQYFGPGTRLTVL.

The chain has TRBV21-1 and TRBJ2-5; TRBD1, the D gene given by the table, was not confirmed from the DNA. TRBV21-1 is listed as a pseudogene. The CDR3 spans 16 residues. Here the CDR3 reads CAAPHLRGNPQETQYF. Here the CDR3 DNA reads TGTGCCGCACCCCACCTGAGGGGGAATCCCCAAGAGACCCAGTACTTC.

The chain links TRBV4-3 to TRBJ2-3; D not resolved. Germline V gene data show CDR1 as LGHNA and CDR2 as YSLEER. V was trimmed by 0 bases and J by 2 bases, leaving 9 bases between them. The CDR3 sequence is 15 residues long. The CDR3 DNA sequence: TGCGCCAGCAGCCAAGATCCCCAGCCCACAGATACGCAGTATTTT. Its protein product is CASSQDPQPTDTQYF.

The chain combines TRBV6-1 with TRBJ1-3; weak D call: TRBD1 (5 bases). The CDR3 contains 15 residues. V shed 5 bases and J shed 0 bases, with 11 bases lying between them. Germline V gene lookup returns CDR1 MNHNS and CDR2 SASEGT. DNA of the CDR3: TGTGCCAGCAGTCACCCAGGGTACTCTGGAAACACCATATATTTT. Protein: CASSHPGYSGNTIYF.

The chain carries TRBV6-5 and TRBJ1-2; unclear D gene. CDR3 size: 15 residues. Trimming removed 1 base from V and 4 bases from J, with 13 bases in between. Germline CDR1 reads MNHEY; CDR2 reads SVGAGI. CDR3 bases: TGTGCCAGCAGTTACTTTCGACCGAGACTCTATGGCTACACCTTC. As protein: CASSYFRPRLYGYTF.

The chain is built from TRBV6-1 and TRBJ1-6, with 7 bases lining up with TRBD1. The CDR3 sequence is 14 residues long. J gave up 7 bases and V 7 bases, and 7 bases lay outside the gene matches. Looked up from germline, CDR1 is MNHNS and CDR2 is SASEGT. The CDR3 nucleotides are TGTGCCAGCACCGTGGGACAGACCAATTCACCCCTCCACTTT. It specifies CASTVGQTNSPLHF.

The chain recombines TRBV28 with TRBJ2-2; D gene ambiguous. The germline gives CDR1 MDHEN, CDR2 SYDVKM. Between the trimmed V and J ends, which lost 6 bases and 2 bases, there was a span of 4 bases. CDR3 size: 12 residues. The CDR3 DNA is TGTGCCAGCAGCCAAAACACCGGGGAGCTGTTTTTT. Protein product: CASSQNTGELFF.

The chain couples TRBV6-6 to TRBJ1-1; 9 bases are a match to TRBD1. The CDR3 has 14 amino acids. Germline V gives CDR1 MNHNY, CDR2 SVGAGI (reference sequence). Trimming cost V 6 bases and J 4 bases; bases outside gene matches: 6. CDR3 in amino acids: CASSTQGAPTEAFF. CDR3 bases: TGTGCCAGCAGCACACAGGGGGCGCCCACTGAAGCTTTCTTT.

The chain uses TRBV18 and TRBJ2-5, with 7 bases lining up with TRBD1. Losses at the gene ends were 5 bases for V and 5 bases for J; bases not matched to a gene: 5. Germline-derived CDR1 and CDR2 are KGHSH and LQKENI. The CDR3 is 13 residues long. The CDR3 loop is CASSEQGEETQYF. CDR3 nucleotides: TGTGCCAGCTCAGAGCAGGGGGAGGAGACCCAGTACTTC.

V gene TRBV2 combines with J gene TRBJ1-3; 8 bases agree with TRBD1. Germline loops: CDR1 SNHLY, CDR2 FYNNEI. This CDR3 comprises 13 residues. Trimming cost V 7 bases and J 8 bases; bases outside gene matches: 7. Written as DNA, the CDR3 is TGTGCCAGCACTGACAGGGGCTCGCACACCATATATTTT. Translated, it gives CASTDRGSHTIYF.

The DNA of the CDR3 is TGTGCCAGTAGTATGTGGCTAGCGGGTAGCACAGATACGCAGTATTTT. Residues: CASSMWLAGSTDTQYF. V and J are TRBV19 and TRBJ2-3; 8 bases align to TRBD2. The germline V gene encodes CDR1 LNHDA and CDR2 SQIVND (reference sequence). The ends lost 3 bases at V and 0 bases at J; junction bases unmatched: 5. This CDR3 region has 16 residues.

V is TRBV9 and J is TRBJ1-1; D might be TRBD1 (5 bases). CDR3 length: 15 residues. Trimming pared 4 bases from V and 3 bases from J, leaving 16 bases between. Germline CDR1 reads SGDLS; CDR2 reads YYNGEE. CDR3 in DNA: TGTGCCAGCAGCACTCACGACAGAAGCGACACTGAAGCTTTCTTT. Protein: CASSTHDRSDTEAFF.

The chain uses TRBV28 and TRBJ2-3; D may be TRBD1 or TRBD2 (5 bases each). Trimming shortened V by 7 bases and J by 5 bases, and 25 bases separated the two germline ends. Germline CDR1 MDHEN, CDR2 SYDVKM. The CDR3 contains 17 residues. The CDR3 DNA sequence: TGTGCCAGCATCCCTACACGAGGGGCTCGGTCGGAAGATACGCAGTATTTT. Translated, it gives CASIPTRGARSEDTQYF.

As DNA, the CDR3 is TGCGCCAGCAGCTTGGACAGGGCCTCGAATTCACCCCTCCACTTT. It specifies CASSLDRASNSPLHF. V and J are TRBV5-1 and TRBJ1-6, with a tentative D call TRBD1 (6 bases). The CDR3 extends over 15 amino acids. Germline loops: CDR1 SGHRS, CDR2 YFSETQ. Trimming removed 0 bases from V and 7 bases from J, with 11 bases in between.

The chain uses TRBV7-9 and TRBJ2-3; 10 nucleotides agree with TRBD1. V dropped 7 bases and J dropped 4; count of bases not matched to a gene: 5. Germline lookup yields CDR1 SEHNR and CDR2 FQNEAQ (reference sequence). This CDR3 comprises 14 residues. CDR3 residues: CASNGQGGPDTQYF. CDR3 sequence (DNA): TGTGCCAGCAACGGACAGGGGGGCCCAGATACGCAGTATTTT.

The chain recombines TRBV7-8 with TRBJ2-7, with 8 bases aligning to TRBD1. J gave up 5 bases and V 5 bases, and 5 bases lay outside the gene matches. Germline V gene sequence: CDR1 SGHVS, CDR2 FQNEAQ. The CDR3 consists of 13 residues. This CDR3 reads CASSGRTGNEQYF. CDR3 sequence (DNA): TGTGCCAGCAGCGGCCGGACAGGGAACGAGCAGTACTTC.